This paragraph reports one T cell receptor beta chain. The antigen is not known. These data belong to a study of T cell repertoires in cytomegalovirus infection. Study conclusions and caveats: Using cumulative public TCR beta family frequency, the authors identified those who carried CMV together with the relevant HLA.

Using its own MiXCR run on the reads, TCRdb lists one record per CDR3 protein. The table lists approximately 81,000 distinct CDR3 sequences, about 24% of them singletons. With V trimmed by 4 bases and J by 6 bases, 1 base remained unmatched. The CDR3 sequence is 12 residues long. In germline, CDR1 is SGHRS, CDR2 YFSETQ. The rearrangement links TRBV5-1 to TRBJ2-3; 8 bases line up with TRBD2. This receptor was obtained from a human donor in good health (CMV status not recorded). Some clones in this sample may be carry-over from other donors' samples. The input for sequencing was CD8+ T cells from cultured PBMCs, taken from culture after CMV antigen stimulation. CDR3 nucleotide sequence: TGCGCCAGCAGCGAGCGGGGGGATACGCAGTATTTT. Protein product: CASSERGDTQYF. Full variable domain (rest looked up from reference TRBV5-1 and TRBJ2-3): KAGVTQTPRYLIKTRGQQVTLSCSPISGHRSVSWYQQTPGQGLQFLFEYFSETQRNKGNFPGRFSGRQFSNSRSEMNVSTLELGDSALYLCASSERGDTQYFGPGTRLTVL.